Reported below is one T cell receptor beta chain. The antigen is not known. Other DNA sequences within the sample encode an identical CDR3. This entry is derived from a study of cytomegalovirus exposure and HLA in healthy donors. General study findings and limits: Previous analysis showed most TCR beta V segments were productive about 87% or about 30% of the time.

The CDR3 has 15 amino acids. CDR1 KGHSH and CDR2 LQKENI come from the germline V gene. V was clipped by 1 base and J by 0 bases, with 9 bases between them. PCR employed 60 Vbeta and 13 Jbeta primers. This table comes from immunoSEQ multiplex PCR, and its TCRdb copy is limited to in-frame clones, with some not included. The profile covers some 100,000 clones, with 70% appearing a single time and approximately 15% taken by the ten largest. This sequence was found in a woman aged 45 to 65 in good health and CMV-seropositive. Sequenced material: PBMCs. This rearrangement joins TRBV18 to TRBJ1-1, with a weak D call TRBD1 (5 bases). CDR3 region: CASSPLDSLNTEAFF. The CDR3 DNA follows: TGTGCCAGCTCACCACTCGACAGCCTGAACACTGAAGCTTTCTTT.